These 21 T cell receptor beta chains came from one sample sequenced in a study of T cells after yellow fever vaccination. TCRdb itself ran the 5' RACE reads through MiXCR, one entry per CDR3 protein. The sample lists 300,000 to 350,000 distinct CDR3 sequences, about 4% occurring once. The sequencing used PBMCs, collected 5 days after the yellow fever booster vaccination. The receptors originated from a man between 18 and 29 years old who received the YFV17D yellow fever vaccine.

CDR3 amino acids: CASSPMGGRYTEAFF. Here the CDR3 DNA reads TGTGCCAGCAGCCCCATGGGGGGCCGGTACACTGAAGCTTTCTTT. The rearrangement joins TRBV7-3 to TRBJ1-1; a possible D gene is TRBD1 (6 bases). This CDR3 comprises 15 residues. Germline CDR1 and CDR2: SGHTA and FQGTGA. V was trimmed by 5 bases and J by 3 bases, leaving 16 bases between them.

Many counts were recorded for this clonotype. The chain carries TRBV5-1 and TRBJ2-1; 7 nucleotides align to TRBD2. Germline CDR1 reads SGHRS; CDR2 reads YFSETQ. J lost 8 bases, V lost 4 bases, and 12 bases had no gene match. The CDR3 has 15 residues. The CDR3 region has the DNA TGCGCCAGCAGCCGAGGCGGGCCTCGGGGGGATGAGCAGTTCTTC. It is translated as CASSRGGPRGDEQFF.

Only a few counts were recorded for this clonotype. The V call is TRBV7-2, the J call TRBJ2-5; 12 bases are shared with TRBD2. The germline gives CDR1 SGHTA, CDR2 FQGNSA. V lost 4 bases and J lost 2; bases outside the gene matches: 5. CDR3 size: 16 residues. The CDR3 DNA is TGTGCCAGCAGCTCCTCTAGCGGGGGGGGACAAGAGACCCAGTACTTC. Translating it yields CASSSSSGGGQETQYF. The full variable domain, its missing parts supplied by reference TRBV7-2 and TRBJ2-5, is GAGVSQSPSNKVTEKGKDVELRCDPISGHTALYWYRQSLGQGLEFLIYFQGNSAPDKSGLPSDRFSAERTGGSVSTLTIQRTQQEDSAVYLCASSSSSGGGQETQYFGPGTRLLVL.

This chain connects TRBV12-3 or TRBV12-4 to TRBJ2-1; 9 nucleotides agree with TRBD1. J lost 2 bases, V lost 3 bases, and 2 bases had no gene match. The CDR3 is 15 amino acids. The CDR3 protein is CASSLGDRAYNEQFF. DNA of the CDR3: TGTGCCAGCAGTTTGGGGGACAGGGCCTACAATGAGCAGTTCTTC.

This clonotype was counted many times. This chain connects TRBV7-6 to TRBJ2-1; no clear D. The CDR3 extends over 13 amino acids. Trimming removed 2 bases from V and 6 bases from J, with 8 bases in between. CDR1 SGHVS and CDR2 FNYEAQ come from the germline V gene. Here the CDR3 DNA reads TGTGCCAGCAGCTTAAATACTCTCAATGAGCAGTTCTTC. It yields the protein CASSLNTLNEQFF.

The chain links TRBV6-2 or TRBV6-3 to TRBJ2-5; TRBD1 matches 7 bases. Germline values: CDR1 MNHEY, CDR2 SVGEGT. This CDR3 contains 16 residues. J gave up 5 bases and V 4 bases, and 13 bases lay outside the gene matches. CDR3 sequence reads: CASSLGQSRRMETQYF. The CDR3, as DNA: TGTGCCAGCAGTTTGGGACAGAGCCGAAGGATGGAGACCCAGTACTTC.

This chain uses TRBV12-3 or TRBV12-4 with TRBJ2-5; 8 bases match TRBD1. This CDR3 spans 14 amino acids. V gave up 1 base and J gave up 5 bases; unmatched junction bases: 3. The CDR3 spells CASSLDPGGETQYF. Written as DNA, the CDR3 is TGTGCCAGCAGTTTAGATCCAGGGGGCGAGACCCAGTACTTC.

V and J are TRBV29-1 and TRBJ2-1; tentatively, D is TRBD1 or TRBD2 (5 bases each). CDR1 is SQVTM and CDR2 is ANQGSEA in the germline V gene. V lost 6 bases to trimming and J lost 7 bases, with 13 bases between them. The CDR3 runs to 12 residues. The CDR3 spells CSVRGRWNEQFF. The CDR3 DNA sequence: TGCAGCGTGAGGGGACGGTGGAATGAGCAGTTCTTC.

The chain couples TRBV20-1 to TRBJ1-5; D is possibly TRBD1 (6 bases). Germline assignment: CDR1 DFQATT and CDR2 SNEGSKA (reference sequence). The CDR3 runs 13 residues. Here the CDR3 reads CSPGTLSNQPQHF. The CDR3 DNA is TGCAGCCCCGGGACACTAAGCAATCAGCCCCAGCATTTT.

At least ten counts were recorded for this clonotype. The V and J genes are TRBV3-1 and TRBJ2-7; either TRBD1 or TRBD2 may supply D (5 bases each). The CDR3 loop spans 14 amino acids. With 2 bases removed from V and 4 bases from J, the gap between germline ends came to 12 bases. Germline CDR1 and CDR2: LGHDT and YNNKEL (reference sequence). CDR3 sequence reads: CASSQTGAVYEQYF. Written as DNA, the CDR3 is TGTGCCAGCAGCCAAACCGGGGCGGTATACGAGCAGTACTTC.

This clonotype showed up just a few times. The rearrangement joins TRBV7-9 to TRBJ2-3; 9 nucleotides agree with TRBD2. J gave up 6 bases and V 0 bases, and 4 bases lay outside the gene matches. There are 15 residues in the CDR3. The germline CDR1 and CDR2 sequences are SEHNR and FQNEAQ (reference sequence). The CDR3, as DNA: TGTGCCAGCAGCTTAGCTCCTAGCGGGGTTGATACGCAGTATTTT. Its protein product is CASSLAPSGVDTQYF.

This clonotype was counted a single time. This sequence joins TRBV25-1 and TRBJ2-7; no clear D gene. CDR3 length equals 15 residues. Trimming removed 5 bases at V and 4 bases at J, with 18 bases between. Germline assignment: CDR1 MGHDK and CDR2 SYGVNS. This chain's CDR3 is CASSTAGGLGYEQYF. CDR3 DNA sequence: TGTGCCAGCAGTACTGCCGGTGGGCTCGGATACGAGCAGTACTTC.

The chain combines TRBV18 with TRBJ2-3; D call uncertain. Germline CDR1 KGHSH, CDR2 LQKENI. The CDR3 is 14 residues long. The germline V and J ends were trimmed by 0 bases and 7 bases, with 11 bases remaining between them. The CDR3 DNA is TGTGCCAGCTCACCACCGAATATACAGAATACGCAGTATTTT. It codes for CASSPPNIQNTQYF.

The chain uses TRBV18 and TRBJ2-1; possibly TRBD2 for D (6 bases). The V end was cut by 4 bases, the J end by 8 bases, with 12 bases between. Looked up from germline, CDR1 is KGHSH and CDR2 is LQKENI. The CDR3 length is 13 residues. CDR3 protein: CASSLSRRDEQFF. The CDR3 DNA follows: TGTGCCAGCTCACTATCCCGGAGGGATGAGCAGTTCTTC.

The chain employs TRBV6-1 and TRBJ2-4; D might be TRBD1 or TRBD2, each matching 5 bases. CDR1 MNHNS and CDR2 SASEGT come from the germline V gene. Between the trimmed V and J ends, which lost 4 bases and 7 bases, there was a span of 8 bases. The CDR3 sequence is 12 residues long. The CDR3 nucleotides are TGTGCCAGCAGTGTGGGGGATAACATTCAGTACTTC. Residues: CASSVGDNIQYF.

A few counts support this clonotype. This chain connects TRBV12-3 or TRBV12-4 to TRBJ2-7; D is tentatively TRBD1 or TRBD2 (5 bases each). V was clipped by 7 bases and J by 6 bases, with 19 bases between them. The CDR3 runs to 14 residues. Here the CDR3 DNA reads TGTGCCAGCACCACTGGGTCCGGGGCGGGCGAGCAGTACTTC. The encoded protein is CASTTGSGAGEQYF.

The chain employs TRBV15 and TRBJ2-1; D perhaps matches TRBD2 (7 bases). This CDR3 has 15 amino acids. Trimming shortened V by 7 bases and J by 3 bases, and 16 bases separated the two germline ends. Germline assignment: CDR1 LNHNV and CDR2 YYDKDF (reference sequence). This CDR3 is CATIVGGAGYNEQFF. CDR3 bases: TGTGCCACCATCGTGGGGGGGGCCGGCTACAATGAGCAGTTCTTC.

In this sample, this clonotype turned up a few times. V is TRBV9 and J is TRBJ2-2; no clear D gene. The CDR3 covers 15 residues. CDR1 and CDR2 (germline): SGDLS, YYNGEE. Between the trimmed V and J ends, which lost 3 bases and 1 base, there was a span of 10 bases. This CDR3 reads CASSEPAKNTGELFF. The CDR3 region has the DNA TGTGCCAGCAGCGAGCCAGCAAAGAACACCGGGGAGCTGTTTTTT.

This clonotype was detected only a few times. The chain recombines TRBV18 with TRBJ2-7, with TRBD1 matching 9 bases. This CDR3 contains 16 residues. CDR1 is KGHSH and CDR2 is LQKENI in the germline V gene. J was trimmed by 5 bases and V by 1 base; bases with no gene match: 9. DNA of the CDR3: TGTGCCAGCTCACCACGCAATATCGGGACAGGGAACGAGCAGTACTTC. As protein: CASSPRNIGTGNEQYF.

The J gene is TRBJ2-3, the V gene TRBV19, with D perhaps TRBD2 (5 bases). This CDR3 contains 15 residues. Trimming pared 5 bases from V and 5 bases from J, leaving 17 bases between. Germline V lookup: CDR1 LNHDA, CDR2 SQIVND (reference sequence). The CDR3 sequence: CASSRRSGLGDTQYF. The CDR3 nucleotides read TGTGCCAGTAGTCGACGGTCGGGGTTGGGAGATACGCAGTATTTT.

This clonotype showed up just a few times. The chain has TRBV6-5 and TRBJ2-2, with D possibly called TRBD1 or TRBD2 (5 bases each). The CDR3 is 19 amino acids. In germline, CDR1 is MNHEY, CDR2 SVGAGI. V was pared by 3 bases and J by 0 bases, with 20 bases between. CDR3 DNA: TGTGCCAGCAGTTATAGGTTTCCAGGGACCGCCCCGAACACCGGGGAGCTGTTTTTT. Protein: CASSYRFPGTAPNTGELFF.